This T cell receptor beta chain emerged from a study of control samples from healthy donors and cancer patients. The CDR3 contains 16 residues. The V gene's germline CDR1 is SGHDT and CDR2 YYEEEE. Trimming took 2 bases from V and 1 from J, leaving 15 bases between them. Sequencing was performed with immunoSEQ multiplex PCR; in TCRdb, only in-frame clones are kept and a portion is missing. The sample contains roughly 130,000 clones, roughly 90% of which appear only once. The receptor was derived from a man aged 18 to 29 in good health. Material for sequencing was blood. This chain connects TRBV5-6 to TRBJ1-1, with D tentatively TRBD1 (6 bases). The CDR3 bases are TGTGCCAGCAGCTTTTGGGGGGGCAATGGGAACACTGAAGCTTTCTTT. Translating gives CASSFWGGNGNTEAFF.